Listed below are T cell receptor beta chains from one sample, sequenced in a study of T cells in Graves' hyperthyroidism and ophthalmopathy. MiXCR was run by TCRdb on the multiplex PCR reads, yielding one entry per CDR3 protein. The table shows around 560,000 distinct CDR3 sequences, with roughly a sixth occurring only once. Material: blood. The receptors shown here come from a woman in her late teens or twenties with Graves' hyperthyroidism. Each CDR3 is given with its conserved first and last residue. D genes are given only for firm matches. Clone sizes are given selectively: once, few, many, or a class where the clone is expanded.

j_call | v_call | clone_size | d_call | cdr3_nt | cdr3_aa
TRBJ2-7 | TRBV18 | NA | TRBD1 | TGTGCCAGCTCACCGGGACAGGATCCCGCCGAGCAGTACTTC | CASSPGQDPAEQYF
TRBJ2-7 | TRBV7-9 | few | TRBD2 | TGTGCCAGCAGCCAAACTAGCGGGATCAGCTCCTACGAGCAGTACTTC | CASSQTSGISSYEQYF
TRBJ1-5 | TRBV27 | few | NA | TGTGCCAGCAGTTTATGGGGTTTACAGCCCCAGCATTTT | CASSLWGLQPQHF
TRBJ2-4 | TRBV28 | many | NA | TGTGCCAGCAGTTTCGGCAGAGCCAAAAACATTCAGTACTTC | CASSFGRAKNIQYF
TRBJ1-2 | TRBV6-6 | NA | TRBD1 | TGTGCCAGCAGTTACTCGATAGGACAGGGGGTTAACTATGGCTACACCTTC | CASSYSIGQGVNYGYTF
TRBJ2-7 | TRBV20-1 | NA | TRBD2 | TGCAGTGCTAGAATGTCCCTAGCGGGACCCTACGAGCAGTACTTC | CSARMSLAGPYEQYF
TRBJ1-1 | TRBV5-1 | many | TRBD1 | TGCGCCAGCAGCTTGGAGGACAGGCGGAACACTGAAGCTTTCTTT | CASSLEDRRNTEAFF
TRBJ2-2 | TRBV3-1 | few | TRBD2 | TGTGCCAGCAGCCCTCCGGGACTAGCGGGAATTAGCACCGGGGAGCTGTTTTTT | CASSPPGLAGISTGELFF
TRBJ2-4 | TRBV11-2 | few | NA | TGTGCCAGCAGCTTAAGTGGGGGATCAAACATTCAGTACTTC | CASSLSGGSNIQYF
TRBJ1-2 | TRBV9 | NA | NA | TGTGCCAGCAGCCCGAGCCAGGGTTCTAGTGGCTACACCTTC | CASSPSQGSSGYTF
TRBJ2-1 | TRBV27 | many | TRBD1 | TGTGCCAGCAGTAATAAACTCCGGGACAGGGTAAATGAGCAGTTCTTC | CASSNKLRDRVNEQFF
TRBJ2-3 | TRBV20-1 | many | TRBD2 | TGCAGTGCTAGACCCCCCCTAGCGGGAGGGCCCCCAGATACGCAGTATTTT | CSARPPLAGGPPDTQYF
TRBJ2-6 | TRBV27 | NA | TRBD2 | TGTGCCAGCAGTTTATTTCGACTAGCGGGAGGGGCTGGGGCCAACGTCCTGACTTTC | CASSLFRLAGGAGANVLTF
TRBJ1-1 | TRBV6-1 | few | TRBD1 | TGTGCCAGCAGTTATTACGCAGGGGGCACTGAAGCTTTCTTT | CASSYYAGGTEAFF
TRBJ2-7 | TRBV7-6 | many | TRBD1 | TGTGCCAGCAGCTTGGACAGGGGCTACGAGCAGTACTTC | CASSLDRGYEQYF
TRBJ2-7 | TRBV7-8 | many | TRBD2 | TGTGCCAGCAGCTTAGGGCTTCGGCTAGCGGGAGCCCACGAGCAGTACTTC | CASSLGLRLAGAHEQYF
TRBJ1-6 | TRBV10-1 | NA | NA | TGCGCCAGCAGTGATACAGGGTTGAATTCACCCCTCCACTTT | CASSDTGLNSPLHF
TRBJ2-1 | TRBV7-2 | many | NA | TGTGCCAGCAGCTTGACTAACTACAATGAGCAGTTCTTC | CASSLTNYNEQFF
TRBJ2-7 | TRBV7-9 | once | NA | TGTGCCAGCAGCCCCCCCTCGGCCCACGAGCAGTACTTC | CASSPPSAHEQYF
TRBJ2-1 | TRBV29-1 | few | TRBD2 | TGCAGCGTTGAAGGACCTGTCCGGACTAGCGGGAGGGCCAATGAGCAGTTCTTC | CSVEGPVRTSGRANEQFF
TRBJ1-1 | TRBV28 | many | NA | TGTGCCAGCACCCCAGCCCCATTTCTTATGAACACTGAAGCTTTCTTT | CASTPAPFLMNTEAFF
TRBJ2-7 | TRBV27 | NA | NA | TGTGCCAGCAGCGAGATTCCGGGGGAGCAGTACTTC | CASSEIPGEQYF
TRBJ1-5 | TRBV4-3 | few | NA | TGCGCCAGCAGCCAGAACGTAGTGGGAGACGGGGGTCAGCCCCAGCATTTT | CASSQNVVGDGGQPQHF
TRBJ2-3 | TRBV2 | few | TRBD1 | TGTGCCAGCAGTGACCGGGACAGGGGTACGCAGTATTTT | CASSDRDRGTQYF
TRBJ1-2 | TRBV20-1 | few | TRBD1 | TGCAGTGCTGAGGACAGGGTGGGGGTGCGGGGCTACACCTTC | CSAEDRVGVRGYTF
TRBJ2-5 | TRBV11-1 | few | TRBD2 | TGTGCCAGCAGCTTCGGGACTAGCGACCGGTCCGCGGGATGGGCCCAGTACTTC | CASSFGTSDRSAGWAQYF
TRBJ2-7 | TRBV7-9 | many | NA | TGTGCCAGCAGCTTAGCTGGGGCGCAAGGGAGGCAGTACTTC | CASSLAGAQGRQYF
TRBJ1-2 | TRBV5-1 | NA | NA | TGCGCCAGCAGCAATTCTGCCCCGGGCGGCTACACCTTC | CASSNSAPGGYTF
TRBJ1-5 | TRBV2 | many | NA | TGTGCCAGCAGTGAAGGTGGCAATCAGCCCCAGCATTTT | CASSEGGNQPQHF
TRBJ1-1 | TRBV20-1 | many | TRBD1 | TGCAGTGCGAAATGGGACAGGGGCGCCCCGGTGAACACTGAAGCTTTCTTT | CSAKWDRGAPVNTEAFF
TRBJ1-4 | TRBV7-2 | few | TRBD1 | TGTGCCAGCAGCTTTATGGGACAGCCTAATGAAAAACTGTTTTTT | CASSFMGQPNEKLFF
TRBJ2-5 | TRBV7-2 | NA | NA | TGTGCCAGTAGTATCAGTAGTGCAAACGAAGAGACCCAGTACTTC | CASSISSANEETQYF
TRBJ1-1 | TRBV10-3 | many | NA | TGTGCCATCAGGACAGGAGTGAACACTGAAGCTTTCTTT | CAIRTGVNTEAFF
TRBJ2-1 | TRBV20-1 | many | TRBD1 | TGCAGTGCCCGACTCAGGGGGTTCAGCTCCTACAATGAGCAGTTCTTC | CSARLRGFSSYNEQFF
TRBJ2-5 | TRBV5-6 | NA | TRBD2 | TGTGCCTGGACTAGCGGATACCAAGAGACCCAGTACTTC | CAWTSGYQETQYF
TRBJ2-3 | TRBV20-1 | NA | NA | TGCAGTGCTAGATCACTGGAGGGGGGATGGTCTCAAACAGATACGCAGTATTTT | CSARSLEGGWSQTDTQYF
TRBJ2-1 | TRBV9 | few | NA | TGTGCCAGCAGCGGAAGCCACGGGACACTTGCCTACAATGAGCAGTTCTTC | CASSGSHGTLAYNEQFF
TRBJ1-2 | TRBV15 | few | NA | TGTGCCACCAGCAGAGATCAGGGAAGGTATGGCTACACCTTC | CATSRDQGRYGYTF
TRBJ1-2 | TRBV11-2 | many | NA | TGTGCCAGCAGCTGGGGTCCGGGGAATGGCTACACCTTC | CASSWGPGNGYTF
TRBJ2-3 | TRBV3-1 | few | NA | TGTGCCAGCAGCCAAGAGGGGCGGTTAGGCACAGATACGCAGTATTTT | CASSQEGRLGTDTQYF
TRBJ2-7 | TRBV12-3/TRBV12-4 | many | TRBD1 | TGTGCCAGCAGGACGACAGGGGAGGTCGAGCAGTACTTC | CASRTTGEVEQYF
TRBJ2-1 | TRBV3-1 | few | NA | TGTGCCAGCGAACGTCGTGGGCTGGGTACCCACAATGAGCAGTTCTTC | CASERRGLGTHNEQFF
TRBJ1-3 | TRBV28 | many | NA | TGTGCCAGCATTCAAAGACCGAGCTCTGGAAACACCATATATTTT | CASIQRPSSGNTIYF
TRBJ2-3 | TRBV5-1 | few | NA | TGCGCCAGCAGCTTGACTGAGCGGCGCACAGATACGCAGTATTTT | CASSLTERRTDTQYF
TRBJ2-7 | TRBV20-1 | few | TRBD2 | TGCAGTTTAGGACTAGCGGGCTCCTACGAGCAGTACTTC | CSLGLAGSYEQYF
TRBJ1-1 | TRBV3-1 | NA | NA | TGTGCCAGCAGCCAAGAGGCCTGGACACTTGAAGCTTTCTTT | CASSQEAWTLEAFF
TRBJ1-1 | TRBV19 | few | NA | TGTGCCAGCAAAGGTATCACAGGCCGCATGAACACTGAAGCTTTCTTT | CASKGITGRMNTEAFF
TRBJ2-7 | TRBV13 | many | TRBD2 | TGTGCCAGACCAGTAGGACTAGCGGGGACTGCCTACGAGCAGTACTTC | CARPVGLAGTAYEQYF
TRBJ2-5 | TRBV20-1 | many | NA | TGCAGTGTCACGCCACTAGTGGGGGAGACCCAGTACTTC | CSVTPLVGETQYF